Reported below is one TCR beta chain. The V gene's germline CDR1 is KGHDR and CDR2 SFDVKD. Losses at the gene ends were 3 bases for V and 5 bases for J; bases not matched to a gene: 7. This CDR3 contains 15 residues. The entry originates in a study of blood T cell repertoires in COVID-19. Across the study: Sites in the United States, Italy and Spain provided acute and convalescent COVID-19 samples. PBMCs, B-cell-depleted T cells, or T cells were the source of the cDNA or gDNA that made up the material.

Measured with immunoSEQ multiplex PCR; TCRdb has only the in-frame clones, and not every one. Counted here are under 250,000 clones, around four fifths occurring once; the ten biggest clones make up roughly 2.7%. This sequence originates from a woman in her thirties or forties with active or convalescent COVID-19. Sequencing was done on a sample of peripheral blood. The chain is built from TRBV24-1 and TRBJ2-5; 8 positions match TRBD2. The CDR3 protein is CATSDPRGAGETQYF. CDR3 coding DNA: TGTGCCACCAGTGATCCGCGGGGGGCGGGCGAGACCCAGTACTTC.